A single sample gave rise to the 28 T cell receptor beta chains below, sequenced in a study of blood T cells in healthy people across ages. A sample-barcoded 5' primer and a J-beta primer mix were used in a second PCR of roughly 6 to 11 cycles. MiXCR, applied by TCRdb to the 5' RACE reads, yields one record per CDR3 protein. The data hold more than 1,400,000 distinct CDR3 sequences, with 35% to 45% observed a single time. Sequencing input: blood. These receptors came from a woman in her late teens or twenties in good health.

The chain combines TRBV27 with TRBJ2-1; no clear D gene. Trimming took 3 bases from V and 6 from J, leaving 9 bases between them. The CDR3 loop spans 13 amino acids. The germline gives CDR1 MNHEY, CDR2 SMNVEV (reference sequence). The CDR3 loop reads CASSFDKANEQFF. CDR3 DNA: TGTGCCAGCAGTTTCGATAAGGCCAATGAGCAGTTCTTC.

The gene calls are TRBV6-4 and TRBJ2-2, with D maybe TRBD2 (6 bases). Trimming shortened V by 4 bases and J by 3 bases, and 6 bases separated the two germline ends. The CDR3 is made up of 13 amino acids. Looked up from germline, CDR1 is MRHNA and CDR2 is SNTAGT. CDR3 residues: CASSASDTGELFF. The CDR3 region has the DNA TGTGCCAGCAGTGCTAGCGACACCGGGGAGCTGTTTTTT.

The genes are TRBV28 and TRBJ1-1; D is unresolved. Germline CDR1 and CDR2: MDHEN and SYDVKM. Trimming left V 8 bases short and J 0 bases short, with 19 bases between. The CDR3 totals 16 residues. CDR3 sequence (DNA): TGTGCCAGCTCTCGGGATACAGAAGTCATGAACACTGAAGCTTTCTTT. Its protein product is CASSRDTEVMNTEAFF.

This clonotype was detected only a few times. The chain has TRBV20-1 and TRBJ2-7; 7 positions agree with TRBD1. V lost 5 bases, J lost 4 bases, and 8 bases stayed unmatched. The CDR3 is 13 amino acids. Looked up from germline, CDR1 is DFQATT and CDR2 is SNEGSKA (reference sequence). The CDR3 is CSASRTGNYEQYF. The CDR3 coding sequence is TGCAGTGCTTCGCGGACAGGAAATTACGAGCAGTACTTC.

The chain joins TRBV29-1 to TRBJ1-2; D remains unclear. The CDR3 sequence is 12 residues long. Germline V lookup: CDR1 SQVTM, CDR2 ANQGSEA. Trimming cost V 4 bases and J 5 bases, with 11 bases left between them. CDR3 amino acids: CSVVTALYGYTF. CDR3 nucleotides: TGCAGCGTTGTAACAGCCTTATATGGCTACACCTTC. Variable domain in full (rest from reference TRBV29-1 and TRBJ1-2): SAVISQKPSRDICQRGTSLTIQCQVDSQVTMMFWYRQQPGQSLTLIATANQGSEATYESGFVIDKFPISRPNLTFSTLTVSNMSPEDSSIYLCSVVTALYGYTFGSGTRLTVV.

As DNA, the CDR3 is TGTGCCAGCAGTGAAACCAGGACAGGTACTGAAGCTTTCTTT. Residues: CASSETRTGTEAFF. The rearrangement uses TRBV25-1 and TRBJ1-1; 7 positions match TRBD1. V lost 2 bases, J lost 5 bases, and 5 bases stayed unmatched. The CDR3 sequence is 14 residues long. Germline CDR1 MGHDK, CDR2 SYGVNS.

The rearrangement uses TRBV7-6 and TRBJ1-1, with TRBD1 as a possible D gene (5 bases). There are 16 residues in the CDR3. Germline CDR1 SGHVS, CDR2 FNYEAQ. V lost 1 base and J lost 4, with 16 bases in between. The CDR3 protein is CASSLVGPLSGTEAFF. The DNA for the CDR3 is TGTGCCAGCAGCTTAGTGGGACCGCTATCTGGCACTGAAGCTTTCTTT.

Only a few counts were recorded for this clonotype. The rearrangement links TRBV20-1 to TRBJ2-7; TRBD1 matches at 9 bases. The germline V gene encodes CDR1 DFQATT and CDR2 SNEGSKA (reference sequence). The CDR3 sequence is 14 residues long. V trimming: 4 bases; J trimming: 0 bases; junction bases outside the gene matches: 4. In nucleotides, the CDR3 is TGCAGTGCTACGGGACAGGGCTCCTCCTACGAGCAGTACTTC. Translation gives CSATGQGSSYEQYF.

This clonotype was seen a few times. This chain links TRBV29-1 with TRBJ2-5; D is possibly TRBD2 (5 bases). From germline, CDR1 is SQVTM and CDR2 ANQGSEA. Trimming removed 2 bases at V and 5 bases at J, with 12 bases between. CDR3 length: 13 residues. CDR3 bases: TGCAGCGTTGAACCCAACAGAGGGGAGACCCAGTACTTC. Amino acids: CSVEPNRGETQYF.

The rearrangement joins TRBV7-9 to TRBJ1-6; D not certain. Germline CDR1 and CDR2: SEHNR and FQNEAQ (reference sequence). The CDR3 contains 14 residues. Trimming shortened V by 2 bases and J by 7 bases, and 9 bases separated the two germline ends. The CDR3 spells CASSLSGENSPLHF. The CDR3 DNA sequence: TGTGCCAGCAGCTTATCTGGGGAGAATTCACCCCTCCACTTT.

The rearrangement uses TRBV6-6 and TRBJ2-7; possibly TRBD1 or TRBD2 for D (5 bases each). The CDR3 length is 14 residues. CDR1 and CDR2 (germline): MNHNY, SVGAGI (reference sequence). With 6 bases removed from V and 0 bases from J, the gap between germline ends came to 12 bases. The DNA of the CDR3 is TGTGCCAGCAGACGTCCGGGGCCCTCCTACGAGCAGTACTTC. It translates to CASRRPGPSYEQYF.

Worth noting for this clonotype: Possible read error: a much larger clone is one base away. CDR3: CASSLRDREDQPQHF. The CDR3 nucleotides are TGTGCCAGCAGCCTGCGGGACAGGGAGGATCAGCCCCAGCATTTT. The chain is built from TRBV3-1 and TRBJ1-5; 9 bases map to TRBD1. The CDR3 extends over 15 amino acids. Unmatched junction bases numbered 6, after V lost 4 bases and J lost 5 bases. Germline CDR1 and CDR2: LGHDT and YNNKEL (reference sequence).

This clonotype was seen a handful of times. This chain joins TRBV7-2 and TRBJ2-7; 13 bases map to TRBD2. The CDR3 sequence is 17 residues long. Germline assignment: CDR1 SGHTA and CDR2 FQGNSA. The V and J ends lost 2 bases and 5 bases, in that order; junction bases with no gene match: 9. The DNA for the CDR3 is TGTGCCAGCAGCTTAACACTAGCGGGAGGGCTGGTGAACGAGCAGTACTTC. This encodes CASSLTLAGGLVNEQYF.

CDR3 in DNA: TGCAGTGCTAGTCAACGTTGGGGAGGCGGATGGCACTACGAGCAGTACTTC. Amino acid sequence: CSASQRWGGGWHYEQYF. The chain recombines TRBV20-1 with TRBJ2-7; possible D gene TRBD2, 6 bases. Trimming took off 3 bases at V and 3 bases at J, with 24 bases between the two ends. Germline V lookup: CDR1 DFQATT, CDR2 SNEGSKA (reference sequence). The CDR3 consists of 17 residues.

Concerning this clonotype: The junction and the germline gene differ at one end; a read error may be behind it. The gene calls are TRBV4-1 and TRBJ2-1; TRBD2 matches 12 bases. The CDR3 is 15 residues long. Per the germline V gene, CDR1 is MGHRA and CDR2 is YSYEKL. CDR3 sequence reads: CASSQGTSGNNERFF. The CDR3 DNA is TGCGCCAGCAGCCAAGGGACTAGCGGGAACAATGAGCGGTTCTTC.

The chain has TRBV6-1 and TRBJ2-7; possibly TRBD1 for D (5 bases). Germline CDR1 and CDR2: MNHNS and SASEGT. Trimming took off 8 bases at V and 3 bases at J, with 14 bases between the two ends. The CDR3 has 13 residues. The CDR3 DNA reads TGTGCCAGCGGTCGTGACAGACGCTACGAGCAGTACTTC. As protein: CASGRDRRYEQYF.

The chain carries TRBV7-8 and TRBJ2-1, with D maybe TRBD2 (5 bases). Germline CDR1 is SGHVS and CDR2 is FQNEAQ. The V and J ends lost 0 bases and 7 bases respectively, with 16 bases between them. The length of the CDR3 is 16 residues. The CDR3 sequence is CASSLAPGLGKNEQFF. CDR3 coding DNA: TGTGCCAGCAGCTTAGCCCCCGGACTGGGGAAGAATGAGCAGTTCTTC.

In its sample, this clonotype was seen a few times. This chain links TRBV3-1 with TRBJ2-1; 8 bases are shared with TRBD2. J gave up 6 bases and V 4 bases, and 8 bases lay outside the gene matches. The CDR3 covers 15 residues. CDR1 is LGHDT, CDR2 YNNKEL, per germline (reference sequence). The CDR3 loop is CASSRGGTYGNEQFF. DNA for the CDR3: TGTGCCAGCAGCCGCGGGGGGACCTATGGCAATGAGCAGTTCTTC.

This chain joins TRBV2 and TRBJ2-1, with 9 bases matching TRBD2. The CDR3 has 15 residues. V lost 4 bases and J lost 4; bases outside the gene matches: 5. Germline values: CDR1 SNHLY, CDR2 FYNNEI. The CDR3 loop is CASSAASGTYNEQFF. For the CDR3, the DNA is TGTGCCAGCAGTGCGGCTAGCGGGACATACAATGAGCAGTTCTTC.

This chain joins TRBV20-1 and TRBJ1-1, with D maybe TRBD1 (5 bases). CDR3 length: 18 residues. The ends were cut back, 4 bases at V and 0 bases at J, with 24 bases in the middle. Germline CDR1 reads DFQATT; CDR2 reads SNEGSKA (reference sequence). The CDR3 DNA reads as TGCAGTGCTAAACGGCCCAAAAGGGGAACACTCATGAACACTGAAGCTTTCTTT. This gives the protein CSAKRPKRGTLMNTEAFF.

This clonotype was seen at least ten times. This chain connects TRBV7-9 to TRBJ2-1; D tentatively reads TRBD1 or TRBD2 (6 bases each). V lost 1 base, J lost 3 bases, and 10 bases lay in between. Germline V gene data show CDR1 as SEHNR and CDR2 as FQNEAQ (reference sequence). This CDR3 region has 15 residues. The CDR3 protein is CASSLVGGVYNEQFF. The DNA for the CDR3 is TGTGCCAGCAGCTTAGTCGGGGGCGTCTACAATGAGCAGTTCTTC.

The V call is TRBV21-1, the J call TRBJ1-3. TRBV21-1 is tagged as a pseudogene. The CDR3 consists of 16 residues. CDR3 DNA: TGTGCCAGCAGCAAAGCCGCAGAGATCTCTGGAAACACCATATATTTT. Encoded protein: CASSKAAEISGNTIYF.

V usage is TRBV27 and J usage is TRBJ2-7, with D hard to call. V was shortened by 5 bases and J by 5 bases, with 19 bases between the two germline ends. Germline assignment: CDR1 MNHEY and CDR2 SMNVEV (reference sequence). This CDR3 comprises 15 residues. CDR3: CASSPLFVGSNEQYF. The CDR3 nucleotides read TGTGCCAGCAGTCCCCTTTTTGTGGGTTCCAACGAGCAGTACTTC.

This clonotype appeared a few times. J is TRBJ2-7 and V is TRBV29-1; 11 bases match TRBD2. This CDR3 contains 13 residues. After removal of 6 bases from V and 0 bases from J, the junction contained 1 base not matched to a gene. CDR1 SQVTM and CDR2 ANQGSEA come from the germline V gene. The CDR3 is CSVTSGDSYEQYF. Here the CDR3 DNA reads TGCAGCGTGACTAGCGGGGACTCCTACGAGCAGTACTTC.

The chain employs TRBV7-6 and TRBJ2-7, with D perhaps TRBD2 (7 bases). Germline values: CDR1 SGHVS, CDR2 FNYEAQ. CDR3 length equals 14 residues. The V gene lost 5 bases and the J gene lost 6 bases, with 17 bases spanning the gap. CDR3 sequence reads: CASSKGGGPFEQYF. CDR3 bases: TGTGCCAGCAGCAAAGGGGGGGGGCCCTTCGAGCAGTACTTC. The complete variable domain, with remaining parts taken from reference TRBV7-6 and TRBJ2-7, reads GAGVSQSPRYKVTKRGQDVALRCDPISGHVSLYWYRQALGQGPEFLTYFNYEAQQDKSGLPNDRFSAERPEGSISTLTIQRTEQRDSAMYRCASSKGGGPFEQYFGPGTRLTVT.

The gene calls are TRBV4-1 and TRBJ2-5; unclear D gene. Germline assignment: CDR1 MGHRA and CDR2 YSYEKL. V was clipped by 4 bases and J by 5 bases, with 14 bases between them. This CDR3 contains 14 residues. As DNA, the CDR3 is TGCGCCAGCAGCCGCGCCGCGCAGCAGGAGACCCAGTACTTC. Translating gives CASSRAAQQETQYF.

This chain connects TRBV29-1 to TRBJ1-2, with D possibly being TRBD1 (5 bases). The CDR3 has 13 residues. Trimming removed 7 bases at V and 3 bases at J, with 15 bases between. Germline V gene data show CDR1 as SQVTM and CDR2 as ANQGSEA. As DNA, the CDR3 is TGCAGCGGCAAGGGTGAAGGGGACTATGGCTACACCTTC. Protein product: CSGKGEGDYGYTF. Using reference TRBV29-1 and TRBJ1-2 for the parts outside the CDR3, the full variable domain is SAVISQKPSRDICQRGTSLTIQCQVDSQVTMMFWYRQQPGQSLTLIATANQGSEATYESGFVIDKFPISRPNLTFSTLTVSNMSPEDSSIYLCSGKGEGDYGYTFGSGTRLTVV.

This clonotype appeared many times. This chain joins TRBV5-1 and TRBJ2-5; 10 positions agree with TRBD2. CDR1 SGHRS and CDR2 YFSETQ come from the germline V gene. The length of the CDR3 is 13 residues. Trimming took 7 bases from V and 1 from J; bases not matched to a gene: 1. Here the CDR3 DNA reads TGCGCCAGCCGGACTAGCGGCCAAGAGACCCAGTACTTC. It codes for CASRTSGQETQYF.